This T cell receptor (beta chain) was identified in a study of T cell responses to AZD1222 COVID-19 vaccine. Notes on the study in general: Researchers took repertoire samples only after the peak T cell response had come. Close to half of spike-specific TCRs reportedly recognize unmutated variant regions. Donors were mostly white British, more females; clonal diversity possibly underestimated.

Measured with immunoSEQ multiplex PCR; TCRdb has only the in-frame clones, and not every one. The repertoire holds about 140,000 clones, with roughly 87% as singletons. CDR3 length equals 12 residues. Germline V CDR1 and CDR2: MRHNA, SNTAGT. Trimming stripped 4 bases from V and 6 bases from J, with 9 bases between. In the case of this clone: The antigen remains unidentified.

The V gene is TRBV6-4, the J gene TRBJ2-5; D not certain. The sequence was collected from an adult who received the AZD1222 COVID-19 vaccine. The sequencing used peripheral blood, collected 28 days after the second AZD1222 dose. This CDR3 reads CASSGTQKTQYF. The CDR3 DNA sequence: TGTGCCAGCAGTGGGACGCAAAAGACCCAGTACTTC.